The following is a T cell receptor (beta chain) sequence with its context. Other DNA variants within this sample encode the same CDR3. The record originates from a study of blood T cell repertoires in COVID-19. The protocol was immunoSEQ multiplex PCR, while the TCRdb copy is restricted to in-frame clones and leaves out a portion. The sample yields 330,000 or so clones, about 88% seen once. The CDR3 consists of 12 residues. Trimming removed 7 bases from V and 6 bases from J; junction bases left unmatched: 7. The germline V gene has CDR1 SQVTM and CDR2 ANQGSEA. Participant ages covered about 18 to 95 years across 24 US areas.

This rearrangement joins TRBV29-1 to TRBJ2-7, with 9 bases matching TRBD1. This TCR came from a woman in her 30s who had recovered from COVID-19. Sequencing was carried out using PBMCs or T cells enriched from blood (not recorded which). CDR3 sequence (DNA): TGCAGCGGGGGGACAGGGAAAGGCGAGCAGTACTTC. Translating it yields CSGGTGKGEQYF.